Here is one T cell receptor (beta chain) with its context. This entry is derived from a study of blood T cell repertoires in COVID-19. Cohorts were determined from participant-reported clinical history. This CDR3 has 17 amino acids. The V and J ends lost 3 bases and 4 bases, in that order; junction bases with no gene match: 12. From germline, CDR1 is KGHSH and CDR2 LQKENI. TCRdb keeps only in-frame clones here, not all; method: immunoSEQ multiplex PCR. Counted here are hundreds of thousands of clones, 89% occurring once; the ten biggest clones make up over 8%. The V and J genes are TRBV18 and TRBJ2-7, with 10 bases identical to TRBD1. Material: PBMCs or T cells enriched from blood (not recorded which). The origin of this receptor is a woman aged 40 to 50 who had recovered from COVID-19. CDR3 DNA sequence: TGTGCCAGCTCACCCCTACAAGCCGGGACAGGGGTGTACGAGCAGTACTTC. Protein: CASSPLQAGTGVYEQYF.